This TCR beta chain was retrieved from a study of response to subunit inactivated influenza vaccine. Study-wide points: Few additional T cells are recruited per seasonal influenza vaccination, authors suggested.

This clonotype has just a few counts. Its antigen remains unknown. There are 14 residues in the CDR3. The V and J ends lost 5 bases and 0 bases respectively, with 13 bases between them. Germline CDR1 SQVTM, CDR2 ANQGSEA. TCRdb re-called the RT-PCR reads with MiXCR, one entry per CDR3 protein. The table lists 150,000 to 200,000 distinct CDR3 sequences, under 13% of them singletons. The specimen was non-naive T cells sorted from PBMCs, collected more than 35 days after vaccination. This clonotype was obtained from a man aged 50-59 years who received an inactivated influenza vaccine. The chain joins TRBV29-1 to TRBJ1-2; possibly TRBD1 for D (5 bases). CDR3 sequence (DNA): TGCAGCGTTAAGCAGGGCGCAGCTAACTATGGCTACACCTTC. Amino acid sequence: CSVKQGAANYGYTF.